This T cell receptor beta chain emerged from a study of PD-L1 blockade in urothelial cancer. Study as a whole: Across blood samples, T cells had a median count of about 150,000.

CDR1 is SGHTA and CDR2 is FQGNSA in the germline V gene. This CDR3 has 16 residues. V gave up 4 bases and J gave up 1 base; unmatched junction bases: 5. Synthetic spike-ins, TCR analog templates, were added into each PCR. Clones were read by immunoSEQ multiplex PCR, and TCRdb kept only the in-frame ones, dropping some. Among about 50,000 clones listed, about 86% were seen once. As to time point: pretreatment peripheral blood. The specimen comprised PBMCs, sampled around atezolizumab (anti-PD-L1) treatment. The TCR sequence derives from a man aged 65 to 85 with urothelial cancer. V and J are TRBV7-2 and TRBJ2-5; 11 bases agree with TRBD2. CDR3 bases: TGTGCCAGCAGCTCCGGACTAGCGGGCGCCCAAGAGACCCAGTACTTC. This translates into CASSSGLAGAQETQYF.